This T cell receptor (beta chain) was recovered during a study of CD8 T cells in Susac syndrome. The V gene lost 3 bases and the J gene lost 0 bases, with 12 bases spanning the gap. From germline, CDR1 is MGHRA and CDR2 YSYEKL. The CDR3 length is 15 residues. Sequencing of TCR beta drew on CD8+ and CD4+ T cells from blood. RNA totalling 0.5 to 1 ug underwent reverse transcription with random hexamers. TCR beta CDR3 was amplified by immunoSEQ covering 54 Vbeta and 13 Jbeta. TCRdb re-called the immunoSEQ multiplex PCR reads with MiXCR, one entry per CDR3 protein. Of over 350,000 distinct CDR3 sequences in the sample, approximately 85% were seen once.

The J gene is TRBJ2-7, the V gene TRBV4-1; D gene unclear. The sequence came from a human donor with multiple sclerosis. Source material: CD8+ T cells from PBMCs. CDR3: CASSHQLDPSYEQYF. In DNA, the CDR3 is TGCGCCAGCAGCCACCAGTTAGACCCCTCCTACGAGCAGTACTTC.